This record concerns one T cell receptor (beta chain) sequence. Its cognate antigen is unknown. The data belong to a study of cytomegalovirus exposure and HLA in healthy donors. Findings and caveats of the study: The authors enumerated under 200 TCR beta chains as linked to cytomegalovirus.

The PCR had 60 Vbeta and 13 Jbeta primers. Using immunoSEQ multiplex PCR, the repertoire was profiled, and TCRdb retains in-frame clones only, with some absent. The repertoire holds 150,000 or so clones, with about 80% as singletons. Sequencing input: PBMCs. The TCR sequence derives from a middle-aged man in good health and CMV-seropositive.

The DNA for the CDR3 is TGTGCTAGTGGTTTGGCCGCGGACAATGAGCAGTTCTTC. Encoded protein: CASGLAADNEQFF. The chain recombines TRBV12-5 with TRBJ2-1, with D unclear. Per the germline V gene, CDR1 is LGHNT and CDR2 is FRNRAP. The V gene lost 1 base and the J gene lost 5 bases, with 6 bases spanning the gap. The CDR3 loop spans 13 amino acids. Supplemented by reference TRBV12-5 and TRBJ2-1, the full variable domain reads DARVTQTPRHKVTEMGQEVTMRCQPILGHNTVFWYRQTMMQGLELLAYFRNRAPLDDSGMPKDRFSAEMPDATLATLKIQPSEPRDSAVYFCASGLAADNEQFFGPGTRLTVL.